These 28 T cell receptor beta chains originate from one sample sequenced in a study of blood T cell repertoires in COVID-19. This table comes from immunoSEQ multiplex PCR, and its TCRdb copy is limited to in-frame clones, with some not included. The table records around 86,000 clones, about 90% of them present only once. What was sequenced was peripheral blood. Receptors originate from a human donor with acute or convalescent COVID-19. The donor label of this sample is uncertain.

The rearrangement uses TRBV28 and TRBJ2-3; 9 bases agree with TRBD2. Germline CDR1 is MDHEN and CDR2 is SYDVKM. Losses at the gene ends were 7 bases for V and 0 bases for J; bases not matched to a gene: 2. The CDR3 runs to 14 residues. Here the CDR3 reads CASISGGSTDTQYF. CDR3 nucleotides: TGTGCCAGCATCAGCGGGGGGAGCACAGATACGCAGTATTTT.

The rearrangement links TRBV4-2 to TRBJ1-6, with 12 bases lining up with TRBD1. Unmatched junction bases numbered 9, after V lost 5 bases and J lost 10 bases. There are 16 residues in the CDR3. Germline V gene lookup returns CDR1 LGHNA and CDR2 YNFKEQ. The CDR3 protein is CASSSGQGALGSPLHF. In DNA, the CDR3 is TGTGCCAGCAGCTCGGGACAGGGGGCATTAGGATCACCCCTCCACTTT.

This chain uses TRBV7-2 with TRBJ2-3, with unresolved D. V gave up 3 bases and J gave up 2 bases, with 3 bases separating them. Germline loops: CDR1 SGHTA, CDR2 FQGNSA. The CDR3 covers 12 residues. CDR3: CASSFFTDTQYF. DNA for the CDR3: TGTGCCAGCAGCTTCTTCACAGATACGCAGTATTTT.

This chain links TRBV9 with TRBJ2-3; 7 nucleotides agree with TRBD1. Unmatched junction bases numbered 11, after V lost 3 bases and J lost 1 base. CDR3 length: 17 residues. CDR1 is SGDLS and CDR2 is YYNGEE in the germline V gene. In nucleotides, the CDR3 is TGTGCCAGCAGCGCAGAGACCGGGACAGCGGGCACAGATACGCAGTATTTT. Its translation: CASSAETGTAGTDTQYF.

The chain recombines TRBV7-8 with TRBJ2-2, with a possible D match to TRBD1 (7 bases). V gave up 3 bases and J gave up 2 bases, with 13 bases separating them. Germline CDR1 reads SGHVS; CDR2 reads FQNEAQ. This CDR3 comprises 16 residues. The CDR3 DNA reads TGTGCCAGCAGCTTCGGAGGGGGCCTCAACACCGGGGAGCTGTTTTTT. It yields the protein CASSFGGGLNTGELFF.

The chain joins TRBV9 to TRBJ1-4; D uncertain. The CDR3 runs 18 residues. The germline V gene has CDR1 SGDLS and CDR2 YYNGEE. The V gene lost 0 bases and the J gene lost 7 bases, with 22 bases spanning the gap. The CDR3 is CASSVGSRGGSFGEKLFF. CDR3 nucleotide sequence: TGTGCCAGCAGCGTAGGTTCGAGAGGTGGATCGTTTGGTGAAAAACTGTTTTTT.

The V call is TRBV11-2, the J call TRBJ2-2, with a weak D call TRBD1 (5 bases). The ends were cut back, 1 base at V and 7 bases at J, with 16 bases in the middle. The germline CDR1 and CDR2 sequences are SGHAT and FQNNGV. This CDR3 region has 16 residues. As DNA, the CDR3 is TGTGCCAGCAGCTTAGCCCAGGGCAGGAAGAACGGGGAGCTGTTTTTT. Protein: CASSLAQGRKNGELFF. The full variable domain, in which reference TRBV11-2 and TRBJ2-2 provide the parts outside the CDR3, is EAGVAQSPRYKIIEKRQSVAFWCNPISGHATLYWYQQILGQGPKLLIQFQNNGVVDDSQLPKDRFSAERLKGVDSTLKIQPAKLEDSAVYLCASSLAQGRKNGELFFGEGSRLTVL.

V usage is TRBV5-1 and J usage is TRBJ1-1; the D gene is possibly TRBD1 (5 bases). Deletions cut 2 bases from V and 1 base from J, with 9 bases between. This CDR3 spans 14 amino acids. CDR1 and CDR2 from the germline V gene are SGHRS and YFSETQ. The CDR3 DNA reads TGCGCCAGCAGCTTCGGGACTTCGAACACTGAAGCTTTCTTT. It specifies CASSFGTSNTEAFF.

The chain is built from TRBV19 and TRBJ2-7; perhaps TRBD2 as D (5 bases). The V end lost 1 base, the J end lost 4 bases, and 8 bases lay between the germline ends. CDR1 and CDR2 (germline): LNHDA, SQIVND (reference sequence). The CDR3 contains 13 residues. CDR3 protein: CASSIGEGYEQYF. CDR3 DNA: TGTGCCAGTAGTATAGGAGAGGGTTACGAGCAGTACTTC.

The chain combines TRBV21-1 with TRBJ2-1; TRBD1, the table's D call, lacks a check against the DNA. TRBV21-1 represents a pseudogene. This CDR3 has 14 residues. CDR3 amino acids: CASSKRQAPNEQFF. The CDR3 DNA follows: TGTGCCAGCAGCAAACGGCAGGCCCCGAATGAGCAGTTCTTC.

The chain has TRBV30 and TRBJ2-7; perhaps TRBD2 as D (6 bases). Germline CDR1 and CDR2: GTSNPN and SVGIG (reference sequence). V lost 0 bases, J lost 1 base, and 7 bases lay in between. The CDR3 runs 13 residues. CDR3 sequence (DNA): TGTGCCTGGAGTGTGAGCGGGTCCTACGAGCAGTACTTC. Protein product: CAWSVSGSYEQYF.

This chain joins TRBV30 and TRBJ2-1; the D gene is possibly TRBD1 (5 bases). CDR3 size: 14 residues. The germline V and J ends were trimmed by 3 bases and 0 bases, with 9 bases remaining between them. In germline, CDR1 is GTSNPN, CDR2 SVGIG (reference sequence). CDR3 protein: CAWRRGGSYNEQFF. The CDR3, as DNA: TGTGCCTGGAGAAGGGGCGGCTCCTACAATGAGCAGTTCTTC.

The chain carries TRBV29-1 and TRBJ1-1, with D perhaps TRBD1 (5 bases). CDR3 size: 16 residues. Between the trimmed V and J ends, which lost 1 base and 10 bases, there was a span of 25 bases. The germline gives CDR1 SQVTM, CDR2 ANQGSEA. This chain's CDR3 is CSVEGGLGAGIFGAFF. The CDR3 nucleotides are TGCAGCGTTGAAGGGGGTCTCGGGGCGGGAATATTCGGAGCTTTCTTT.

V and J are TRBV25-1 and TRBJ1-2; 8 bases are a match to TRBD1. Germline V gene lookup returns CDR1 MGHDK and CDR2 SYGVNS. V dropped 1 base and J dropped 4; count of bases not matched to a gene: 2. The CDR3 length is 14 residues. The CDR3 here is CASSEWTGTYGYTF. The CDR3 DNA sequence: TGTGCCAGCAGTGAATGGACAGGGACCTATGGCTACACCTTC.

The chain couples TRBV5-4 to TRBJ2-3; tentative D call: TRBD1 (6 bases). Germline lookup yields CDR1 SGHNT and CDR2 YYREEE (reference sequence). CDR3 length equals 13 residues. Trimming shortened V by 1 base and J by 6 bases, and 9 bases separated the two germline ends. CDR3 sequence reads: CASSLNREDTQYF. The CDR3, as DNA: TGTGCCAGCAGCTTGAACAGGGAGGATACGCAGTATTTT.

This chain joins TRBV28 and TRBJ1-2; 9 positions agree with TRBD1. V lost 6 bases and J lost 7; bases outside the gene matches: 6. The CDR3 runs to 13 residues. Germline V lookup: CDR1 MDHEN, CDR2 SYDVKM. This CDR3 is CASRNTGGAGYTF. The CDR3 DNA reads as TGTGCCAGCAGAAATACAGGGGGCGCTGGCTACACCTTC.

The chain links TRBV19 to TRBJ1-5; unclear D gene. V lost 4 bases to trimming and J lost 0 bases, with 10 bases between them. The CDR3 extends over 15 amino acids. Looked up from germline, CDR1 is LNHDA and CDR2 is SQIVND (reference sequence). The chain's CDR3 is CASSTNNLSNQPQHF. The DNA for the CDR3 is TGTGCCAGTAGTACCAACAACCTTAGCAATCAGCCCCAGCATTTT.

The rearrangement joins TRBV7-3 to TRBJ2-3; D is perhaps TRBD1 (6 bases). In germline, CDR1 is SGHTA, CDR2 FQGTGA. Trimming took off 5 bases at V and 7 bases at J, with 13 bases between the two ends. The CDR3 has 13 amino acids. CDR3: CASSLSDRHTQYF. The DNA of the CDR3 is TGTGCCAGCAGCCTCTCGGACAGACATACGCAGTATTTT.

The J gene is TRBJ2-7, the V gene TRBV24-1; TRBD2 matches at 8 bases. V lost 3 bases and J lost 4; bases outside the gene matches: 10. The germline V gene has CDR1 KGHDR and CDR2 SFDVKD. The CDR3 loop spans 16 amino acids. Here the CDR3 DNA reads TGTGCCACCAGTGATCGCGTCGGGGGGGATAGATACGAGCAGTACTTC. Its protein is CATSDRVGGDRYEQYF.

The CDR3 coding sequence is TGTGCCAGCAGTTCCGACGGGGTCCACAATGAGCAGTTCTTC. This translates into CASSSDGVHNEQFF. The chain couples TRBV6-5 to TRBJ2-1; D may be TRBD2 (5 bases). Per germline, CDR1 MNHEY and CDR2 SVGAGI. This CDR3 has 14 residues. V lost 4 bases, J lost 5 bases, and 12 bases lay in between.

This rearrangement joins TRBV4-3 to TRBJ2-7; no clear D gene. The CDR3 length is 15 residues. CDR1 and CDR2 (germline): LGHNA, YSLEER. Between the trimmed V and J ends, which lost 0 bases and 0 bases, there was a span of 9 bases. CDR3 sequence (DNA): TGCGCCAGCAGCCAAGACAGGTTCAGCTCCTACGAGCAGTACTTC. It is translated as CASSQDRFSSYEQYF.

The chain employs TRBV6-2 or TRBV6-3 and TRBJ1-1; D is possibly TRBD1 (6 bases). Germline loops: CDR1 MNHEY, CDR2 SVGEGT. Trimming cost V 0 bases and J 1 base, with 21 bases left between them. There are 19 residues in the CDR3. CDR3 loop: CASSYSLGTRTPGNTEAFF. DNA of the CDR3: TGTGCCAGCAGTTACTCGCTGGGGACAAGGACACCGGGGAACACTGAAGCTTTCTTT.

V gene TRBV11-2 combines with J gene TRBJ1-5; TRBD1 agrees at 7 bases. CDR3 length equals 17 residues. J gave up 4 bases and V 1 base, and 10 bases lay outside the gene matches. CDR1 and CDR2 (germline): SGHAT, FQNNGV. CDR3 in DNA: TGTGCCAGCAGCTTAGGAGGAGGCAGGGGGATAAATCAGCCCCAGCATTTT. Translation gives CASSLGGGRGINQPQHF.

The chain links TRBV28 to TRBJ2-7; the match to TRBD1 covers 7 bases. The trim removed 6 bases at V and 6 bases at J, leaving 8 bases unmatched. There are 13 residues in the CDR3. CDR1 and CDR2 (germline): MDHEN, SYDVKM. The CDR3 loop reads CASRLTGEREQYF. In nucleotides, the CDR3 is TGTGCCAGCAGACTCACAGGGGAACGCGAGCAGTACTTC.

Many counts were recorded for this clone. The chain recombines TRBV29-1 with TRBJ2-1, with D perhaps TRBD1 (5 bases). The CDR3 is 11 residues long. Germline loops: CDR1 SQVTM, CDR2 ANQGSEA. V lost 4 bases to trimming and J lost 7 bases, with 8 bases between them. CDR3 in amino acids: CSVAGPNEQFF. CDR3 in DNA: TGCAGCGTTGCAGGGCCTAATGAGCAGTTCTTC.

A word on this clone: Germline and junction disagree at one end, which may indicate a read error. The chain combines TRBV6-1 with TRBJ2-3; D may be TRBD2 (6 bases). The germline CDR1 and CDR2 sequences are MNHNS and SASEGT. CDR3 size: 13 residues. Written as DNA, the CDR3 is TGTGCCAGCAGTGAAGCGCAGCGGGCGAACAACCATTTT. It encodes CASSEAQRANNHF.

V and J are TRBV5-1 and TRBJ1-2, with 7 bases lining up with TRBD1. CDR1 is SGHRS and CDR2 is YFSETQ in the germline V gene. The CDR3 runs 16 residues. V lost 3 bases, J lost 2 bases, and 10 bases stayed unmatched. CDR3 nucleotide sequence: TGCGCCAGCAGCTCCGGGGGTTCACAGGGGAACTATGGCTACACCTTC. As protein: CASSSGGSQGNYGYTF.

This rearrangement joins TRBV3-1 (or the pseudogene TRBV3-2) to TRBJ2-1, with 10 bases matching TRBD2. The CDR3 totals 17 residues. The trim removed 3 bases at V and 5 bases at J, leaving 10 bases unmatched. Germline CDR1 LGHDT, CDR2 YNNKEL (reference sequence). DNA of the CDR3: TGTGCCAGCAGCCAGGTGCGAGCGGGGGGGCACCACAATGAGCAGTTCTTC. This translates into CASSQVRAGGHHNEQFF.